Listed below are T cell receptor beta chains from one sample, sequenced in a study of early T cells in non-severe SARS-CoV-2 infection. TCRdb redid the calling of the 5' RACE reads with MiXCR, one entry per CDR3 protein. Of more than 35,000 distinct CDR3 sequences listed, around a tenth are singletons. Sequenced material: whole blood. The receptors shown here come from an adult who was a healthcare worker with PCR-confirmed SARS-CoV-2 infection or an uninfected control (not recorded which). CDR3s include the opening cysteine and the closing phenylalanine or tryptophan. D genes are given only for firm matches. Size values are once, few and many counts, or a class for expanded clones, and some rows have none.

CDR3 DNA: TGTGCCAGCAGTTACTCGAGATGGGGAGAGACCCAGTACTTC
CDR3 protein: CASSYSRWGETQYF
D gene: .
clone size: medium-sized
V gene: TRBV6-5
J gene: TRBJ2-5

CDR3 DNA: TGTGCCAGCAGCGCGGGACAGGCGCAAGAGACCCAGTACTTC
CDR3 protein: CASSAGQAQETQYF
D gene: TRBD1
clone size: few
V gene: TRBV7-2
J gene: TRBJ2-5

CDR3 DNA: TGTGCCAGCAGCCCCGGTATTAGCACAGATACGCAGTATTTT
CDR3 protein: CASSPGISTDTQYF
D gene: .
clone size: few
V gene: TRBV7-9
J gene: TRBJ2-3

CDR3 DNA: TGTGCTAGTGGTATGCTAGCGGGAGGGGTCTCCTACAATGAGCAGTTCTTC
CDR3 protein: CASGMLAGGVSYNEQFF
D gene: TRBD2
clone size: many
V gene: TRBV12-5
J gene: TRBJ2-1

CDR3 DNA: TGTGCCAGCATCAAGGGGTCTTCTGGAAACACCATATATTTT
CDR3 protein: CASIKGSSGNTIYF
D gene: .
clone size: medium-sized
V gene: TRBV7-8
J gene: TRBJ1-3

CDR3 DNA: TGTGCCAGCACCCCCGTCCCCGGGGAGCTGTTTTTT
CDR3 protein: CASTPVPGELFF
D gene: .
clone size: few
V gene: TRBV6-2/TRBV6-3
J gene: TRBJ2-2

CDR3 DNA: TGTGCCAGGGGGGTAGCTAATGAAAAACTGTTTTTT
CDR3 protein: CARGVANEKLFF
D gene: .
clone size: few
V gene: TRBV2
J gene: TRBJ1-4

CDR3 DNA: TGTGCCAGCAGCTTATTCTCGTCTCGAGACCCGGGACAGCGCCTAAAGACCCAGTACTTC
CDR3 protein: CASSLFSSRDPGQRLKTQYF
D gene: TRBD1
clone size: many
V gene: TRBV11-2
J gene: TRBJ2-5

CDR3 DNA: TGTGCCAGCAGTTGGGGGGACGAGCAGTACTTC
CDR3 protein: CASSWGDEQYF
D gene: .
clone size: .
V gene: TRBV12-3/TRBV12-4
J gene: TRBJ2-7

CDR3 DNA: TGTGCCAGCAGTTACGGACTAGCGGGATACACCGGGGAGCTGTTTTTT
CDR3 protein: CASSYGLAGYTGELFF
D gene: TRBD2
clone size: .
V gene: TRBV6-2/TRBV6-3
J gene: TRBJ2-2

CDR3 DNA: TGCGCCAGCAGCCAAGATACGGGCAGGTCCCCCGAGCAGTACTTC
CDR3 protein: CASSQDTGRSPEQYF
D gene: .
clone size: .
V gene: TRBV4-3
J gene: TRBJ2-7

CDR3 DNA: TGCAGTGCGAGGATTTTGGGGGCGGGATTCAGGTCACCCCTCCACTTT
CDR3 protein: CSARILGAGFRSPLHF
D gene: .
clone size: few
V gene: TRBV20-1
J gene: TRBJ1-6